This TCR beta chain was identified in a study of cytomegalovirus exposure and HLA in healthy donors (dated by TCRdb to about 2017). In the study overall: In an earlier analysis of approximately 640 of the donors, 250 to 300 Gb of sequence data and some 120 million unique TCR beta sequences from about 190 million T cells were reported. Around 330 gigabases of sequencing data and around 88 million unique TCR sequences made up an early release that covered some 640 HLA-typed donors. Among the roughly 430 genotyped donors, roughly 80% belonged to the genetic ancestry cluster associated with self-reported Caucasian donors. The study aimed to test whether cataloging public T cell receptors could reveal signatures of past pathogen exposure. The T cell repertoires of 700 or so subjects were profiled by immunosequencing and related to cytomegalovirus serostatus. Besides the first cohort of approximately 670 subjects, a separate validation cohort made up of over 100 different subjects was used. The study combined high-throughput TCR immunosequencing, statistical association of individual TCRs with disease status, and machine learning to predict cytomegalovirus infection status. To study patterns of TCR occurrence, a later analysis re-analyzed previously published TCR beta repertoires from 600 to 750 donors and added high-resolution HLA genotyping. In the later analysis, no new phenotypic data were used to find candidate immune exposures; instead, reliance was placed on TCR beta sequences and their occurrence across donors. To decide whether each TCR beta V gene segment behaved as functional or pseudogenic, an earlier analysis of approximately 620 of the donors relied on high-throughput TCR beta sequencing. Donor age, sex, ethnicity and CMV serostatus were compiled together with the repertoire data. In a later genetic analysis, genome-wide SNP genotypes for about 65% of the roughly 700 donors were used, and that subset was treated as a discovery cohort. All discovery cohort repertoires had been generated using a single sequencing platform. Both class I and class II loci were covered by HLA typing, at four-digit resolution. Typing coverage differed by locus: A, B, C, DRB1 and DQB1 were typed in roughly 620-630 donors, DQA1 in 522, DPA1 in 600 to 610, and DPB1 in 450 to 480. A handful of DR-DQ haplotypes were treated as single units for association and clustering because of strong linkage in the cohort. Across around 400 genotyped donors of the cohort, an average of about 240,000 unique TCR beta nucleotide sequences per donor were sequenced, and roughly 18% of those sequences were non-productive. What the work shows at the level of the full study, not this receptor alone: A later analysis reported that several top co-occurrence clusters appeared linked to parvovirus B19, influenza, CMV and Epstein-Barr virus. Because HLA typing was unavailable for some donors at each locus, only the typed subset was used in association tests. In a later genetic analysis, fewer N-insertions in productive TCRs were reported among donors in an Asian-associated ancestry cluster than the roughly 640-donor mean. Correlated functional status among segregating V segments might be attributable to linkage disequilibrium, but an unknown experimental factor could not be ruled out. A cluster of highly shared sequence variants was judged likely to represent a technical artifact of the sequencing pipeline. Most CMV-associated TCR beta chains appeared to be HLA-restricted in a later analysis, and the HLA associations seemed to be driven largely by CMV exposure. Because counts were too low, under 20 rarely observed V segments, including chromosome 9 orphons, were left out of the earlier analysis of about 620 of the donors. Strong co-occurrence of HLA alleles, especially DR and DQ, made assigning TCR associations to individual alleles difficult. In an earlier analysis of 587 of the donors, most TCR beta V segments appeared in productive rearrangements about 87% or about 30% of the time, broadly matching IMGT annotations. In a later analysis, TCR association rates were found to vary across HLA loci, with the most associated TCRs seen for DRB1 alleles and the fewest for HLA-C alleles. While some public TCRs were present in many individuals, most TCR sequences turned up only very rarely across donors. The study listed 164 TCR beta chains as associated with cytomegalovirus. According to the authors, the approach could potentially be generalized to other disease states and immunological phenotypes. For the cohort, immune exposure information was limited to CMV serostatus. Presence/absence analyses assumed roughly uniform sequencing depth across donors, an assumption that may not hold. An association between a missense DCLRE1C variant and V-gene and J-gene trimming of TCR beta chains was found in a later genetic analysis and replicated in an independent cohort. In vitro tests confirmed that a few of the cytomegalovirus-associated TCR beta chains recognize cytomegalovirus antigens. This cohort had only TCR beta chains sequenced, and the lack of alpha or paired-chain data limited which features could be detected. In a later analysis, HLA-associated TCR beta chains showed more clonal expansion and lower generation probabilities than non-associated chains that were equally common. The 87-base-pair reads could not distinguish some IMGT-functional V segments, including TRBV6-2 and TRBV6-3, so those segments were excluded. A further reported finding was that TCR beta sequences accurately predicted the HLA-A and HLA-B alleles for most subjects in the first cohort. A later analysis associated 15,000 to 20,000 TCR beta sequences with specific HLA alleles at a false discovery rate of 0.05. Cytomegalovirus status was reported to be diagnosed by the classifier with high specificity and sensitivity in both the original and validation cohorts.

Libraries were constructed by the immunoSEQ multiplex PCR assay. For the multiplex PCR, a mixture combining 60 forward primers for TCR Vbeta segments and 13 reverse primers for TCR Jbeta segments was used. The CDR3 region of rearranged TCR beta genes was amplified from genomic DNA with a multiplex PCR assay. Amplified TCR beta libraries were sequenced as 87-base-pair reads on the Illumina HiSeq System. The original methods were these. In a later analysis, around 80 million unique TCR beta chains were counted across the approximately 640 repertoires, and around 10 million of these chains were shared by at least two donors. A nearest-neighbor algorithm error-corrected the raw reads and collapsed the reads into unique sequences, merging closely related sequences to remove PCR and sequencing errors. Alignment of CDR3 sequences to IMGT reference sequences was used to assign V, D and J gene segments. For a sequence to be retained, a match of at least six nucleotides was required to both a V gene segment and a J gene segment. Rearrangements were classified as productive when the CDR3 lacked stop codons and remained in frame with V and J, and all other rearrangements were classified as non-productive. CDR3 was defined by IMGT convention, running from the second conserved V-encoded cysteine to the conserved J-encoded phenylalanine. The earlier analysis of 500 to 750 of the donors excluded any sequence lacking an unambiguous match to a single V gene segment. An earlier analysis of almost 600 of the donors classified V segments as functional when productive rearrangements were above 56.7% and as segregating when the standard deviation between donors was above 5%. A statistical classification framework was built to diagnose cytomegalovirus status from the catalog of TCR beta chain sequences. V and J gene assignment, in a later analysis, came from comparing TCR nucleotide sequences with IMGT/GENE-DB human TR gene sequences. A later analysis assigned CDR3 sequences and most-parsimonious VDJ recombination scenarios with the TCRdist pipeline. A later analysis defined each TCR beta chain by its CDR3 amino acid sequence plus V-gene family, and excluded reads lacking a unique V-gene family. As a way to deal with suspected cross-contamination and a sequencing artifact, a later analysis dropped approximately 570 nucleotide sequences that were highly shared and had low generation probability. In a later analysis, a clonal expansion index for each public chain was calculated from normalized within-repertoire ranks of inferred template counts. A later analysis computed generation probabilities with a VDJ recombination model fitted to out-of-frame rearrangements, and checked the results against IGoR. In a later analysis, hypergeometric tests were used to score TCR-TCR, TCR-HLA and TCR-CMV co-occurrence, with a repertoire-size bias correction applied to TCR pairs. False discovery rates were estimated in a later analysis by permuting HLA or CMV assignments 20 times. A later analysis grouped co-occurring TCRs with DBSCAN, adding TCRdist sequence similarity when clustering within HLA-allele-positive subsets. Co-occurrence clustering excluded repertoires with fewer than 30,000 or more than 120,000 public chains, plus five with anomalous nucleotide sharing. TCRdb holds this immuneACCESS table with in-frame rearrangements only. Some clones are missing; in checked studies, unresolved V genes explain under half, and the rest has no known cause. The V and J calls and the clone size are those of that table, but D and trimming were determined from the DNA. This sample holds a few hundred thousand clones; under 80% were observed only once. 0.22% of the sample comes from the top ten.

The CDR3, cysteine through phenylalanine, is 15 amino acids long. Just CDR3 DNA is preserved here, 45 bases in frame from base 1. CDR1 and CDR2 are read off the germline V gene as SGHTA and FQGNSA. At the junction V is shortened by 3 bases and J by 4 bases; bases outside the gene matches: 2. Concerning this clone: Which antigen it targets is not known. Base qualities are missing; no much larger clone stands one base away.

The cohort comprised 666 healthy bone marrow donors. At the time of sampling, every cohort member was nominally healthy, though immune exposures that went unrecorded were likely present. The donor tested CMV seronegative, placing the donor among the 350 or so seronegative members of the cohort. A peripheral blood sample was provided by each donor, and peripheral blood mononuclear cells were used for TCR beta sequencing. Genomic DNA was extracted from the blood cell samples with the Qiagen DNeasy Blood Extraction Kit. The rearranged segments are TRBV7-2 and TRBJ2-5, and TRBD2 matches 13 of the central bases. Sequencing was done on a sample of PBMCs. The receptor was derived from a girl aged 2-10 years in good health and CMV-seronegative. The CDR3 amino acid sequence is: CASSFRTSGRETQYF. DNA sequence: TGTGCCAGCAGCTTTCGGACTAGCGGGAGAGAGACCCAGTACTTC.